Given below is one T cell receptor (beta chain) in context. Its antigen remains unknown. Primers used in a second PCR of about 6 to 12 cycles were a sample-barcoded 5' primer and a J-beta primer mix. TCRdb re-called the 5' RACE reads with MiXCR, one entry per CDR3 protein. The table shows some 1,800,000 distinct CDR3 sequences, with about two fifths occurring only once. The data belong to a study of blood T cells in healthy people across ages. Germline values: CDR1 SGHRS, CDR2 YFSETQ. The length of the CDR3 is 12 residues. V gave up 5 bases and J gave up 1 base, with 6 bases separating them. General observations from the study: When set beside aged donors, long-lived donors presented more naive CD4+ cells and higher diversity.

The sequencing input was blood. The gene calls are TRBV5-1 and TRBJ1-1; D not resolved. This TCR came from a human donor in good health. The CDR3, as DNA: TGCGCCAGCAGGGTCCAGAACACTGAAGCTTTCTTT. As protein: CASRVQNTEAFF.